This T cell receptor (beta chain) was captured by sequencing in a study of shared clonotypes between healthy human individuals. The study, taken as a whole, reports: Roughly 5% of naive CD4 clonotypes were common to several donors. Non-shared clonotypes showed lower generation probabilities than clonotypes common to all four donors.

With 4 bases removed from V and 7 bases from J, the gap between germline ends came to 14 bases. The CDR3 runs to 15 residues. Germline lookup yields CDR1 MNHNS and CDR2 SASEGT. Positively selected for CCR7, the CD45RO-negative cells used as naive CD8 cells excluded terminally differentiated effector memory CD45RA+ cells. Sorted-subset replicate PCR reactions contained approximately 190 ng DNA, corresponding to approximately 30,000 T cell genomes. The protocol was immunoSEQ multiplex PCR, while the TCRdb copy is restricted to in-frame clones and leaves out a portion. The sample holds some 2.1 million clones; approximately 95% are singletons and the top ten take around 1.1%. On this clone: The antigen is not known.

Material: naive CD8+ T cells sorted from blood. The V gene is TRBV6-1, the J gene TRBJ1-6, with a possible D match to TRBD1 (6 bases). This TCR was recovered from a man aged 18 to 30 in good health. In DNA, the CDR3 is TGTGCCAGCAGTGGCGAGGGGGGTTGGAATTCACCCCTCCACTTT. Its translation: CASSGEGGWNSPLHF.